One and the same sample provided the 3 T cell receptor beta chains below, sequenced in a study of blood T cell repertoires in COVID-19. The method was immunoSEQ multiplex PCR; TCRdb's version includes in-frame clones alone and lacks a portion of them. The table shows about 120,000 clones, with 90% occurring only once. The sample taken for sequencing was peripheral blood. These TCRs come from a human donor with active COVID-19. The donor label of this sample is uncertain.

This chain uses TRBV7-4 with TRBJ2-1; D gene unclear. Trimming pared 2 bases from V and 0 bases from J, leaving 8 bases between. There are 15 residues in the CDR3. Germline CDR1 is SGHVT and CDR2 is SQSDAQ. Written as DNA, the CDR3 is TGTGCCAGCAGCTTACGCTCGAGCTCCTACAATGAGCAGTTCTTC. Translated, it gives CASSLRSSSYNEQFF.

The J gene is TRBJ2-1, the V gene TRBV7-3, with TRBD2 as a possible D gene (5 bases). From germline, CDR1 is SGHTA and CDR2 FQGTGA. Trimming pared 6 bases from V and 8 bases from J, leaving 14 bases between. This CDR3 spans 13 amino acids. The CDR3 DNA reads TGTGCCAGCAGTTCCTCCACGGGGTATGAGCAGTTCTTC. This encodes CASSSSTGYEQFF.

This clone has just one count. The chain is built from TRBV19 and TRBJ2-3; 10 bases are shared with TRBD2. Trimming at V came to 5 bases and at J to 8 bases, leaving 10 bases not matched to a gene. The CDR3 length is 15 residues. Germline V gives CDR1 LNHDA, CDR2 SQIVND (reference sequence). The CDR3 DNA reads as TGTGCCAGTAGTTATGCCGGGACTAGCGTCGGTACGCAGTATTTT. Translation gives CASSYAGTSVGTQYF.